The rows below give T cell receptor beta chains drawn from one sample of a study of shared clonotypes between healthy human individuals. The repertoire was sequenced with immunoSEQ multiplex PCR; TCRdb's copy has only in-frame clones and lacks some. Of about 470,000 clones listed, 79% are singletons. The sequencing sample was made of PBMCs. The receptors shown here come from a middle-aged woman in good health. Some clones in this sample may be carry-over from other donors' samples. Each CDR3 is given with its conserved first and last residue. The D gene is left open where the match is weak. Only part of the rows carry a size: once, few, many, or a class if the clone is expanded.

clone size	J gene	D gene	V gene	CDR3 protein	CDR3 DNA
-	TRBJ1-2	-	TRBV5-1	CASSLSGTAGYTF	TGCGCCAGCAGCTTGAGTGGGACCGCGGGCTACACCTTC
many	TRBJ2-1	TRBD2	TRBV27	CASSLTRLAGEQFF	TGTGCCAGCAGTTTAACAAGACTAGCGGGTGAGCAGTTCTTC
-	TRBJ2-3	-	TRBV19	CASSGRPDLPTDTQYF	TGTGCCAGTAGTGGGAGGCCCGACTTACCCACAGATACGCAGTATTTT
-	TRBJ2-3	-	TRBV25-1	CASSAIVGREANPDTQYF	TGTGCCAGCAGCGCGATTGTTGGGCGGGAAGCTAACCCAGATACGCAGTATTTT
-	TRBJ2-7	TRBD2	TRBV29-1	CSAVPAGDEQYF	TGCAGCGCAGTCCCAGCGGGGGACGAGCAGTACTTC
-	TRBJ1-4	-	TRBV5-1	CASSHRGSTNEKLFF	TGCGCCAGCAGCCACCGGGGGTCAACTAATGAAAAACTGTTTTTT
few	TRBJ1-1	-	TRBV6-5	CASTRGRHNEAFF	TGTGCCAGCACTCGGGGCCGGCATAATGAAGCTTTCTTT
-	TRBJ1-5	TRBD1	TRBV6-1	CASNTDRGRPQHF	TGTGCCAGCAATACGGACAGGGGGCGGCCCCAGCATTTT
-	TRBJ2-1	-	TRBV7-2	CASSSGLPRGALYNEQFF	TGTGCCAGCAGCTCCGGACTGCCCCGGGGCGCCCTTTACAATGAGCAGTTCTTC
-	TRBJ2-7	-	TRBV6-1	CASSEAGDKAEQYF	TGTGCCAGCAGTGAAGCGGGAGACAAGGCCGAGCAGTACTTC
many	TRBJ2-7	-	TRBV6-5	CASSYRDGSSYEQYF	TGTGCCAGCAGTTACAGGGACGGGTCCTCCTACGAGCAGTACTTC
-	TRBJ2-7	TRBD2	TRBV5-1	CASSLVRRGREDYEQYF	TGCGCCAGCAGCTTGGTCCGCCGGGGGCGGGAGGACTACGAGCAGTACTTC
-	TRBJ2-7	-	TRBV6-5	CASSYGGTGSYEQYF	TGTGCCAGCAGTTATGGGGGGACTGGCTCCTACGAGCAGTACTTC
-	TRBJ2-2	-	TRBV2	CASSGWRTNTGELFF	TGTGCCAGCAGTGGGTGGCGGACAAACACCGGGGAGCTGTTTTTT